This T cell receptor (beta chain) was sequenced for a study of blood T cells in healthy people across ages. Samples each yielded at least 5 micrograms of total RNA. This clonotype was found a few times. Its specificity is not known. A much larger clone lies one base from this, so it may be a read error. Broader study findings: PBMCs that were unsorted prevented a conclusive naive versus antigen-experienced comparison.

Then a second PCR, running roughly 6 to 12 cycles, was carried out with a sample-barcoded 5' primer and a J-beta primer mix. TCRdb redid the calling of the 5' RACE reads with MiXCR, one entry per CDR3 protein. The sample lists about 720,000 distinct CDR3 sequences, about 20% seen once, with roughly 22% in the top ten. Sequencing was carried out using blood. This clonotype originated in a man between 65 and 79 years old in good health.

CDR3 region: CASSFSPRKPFF. CDR3 nucleotides: TGTGCCAGCAGTTTTTCTCCCAGAAAACCGTTTTTT. The chain is built from TRBV12-3 or TRBV12-4 and TRBJ1-4; D is uncertain. The CDR3 runs to 12 residues.